The clone carrying this TCR beta chain was observed at least ten times. Its antigen is still unknown. Arm-PCR with iRepertoire HTBI primers amplified the CDR3 regions for these TCR beta libraries. TCRdb independently ran MiXCR on the multiplex PCR reads; one entry per CDR3 protein. The sample has over 350,000 distinct CDR3 sequences, under 25% seen once. The sample comes from a study of regulatory T cells in long-lasting Graves disease. General study findings and limits: Persistent disease favored TRBV28, TRBJ1-2 and TRBJ2-5.

Trimming shortened V by 6 bases and J by 7 bases, and 16 bases separated the two germline ends. The CDR3 has 13 residues. Germline V lookup: CDR1 DFQATT, CDR2 SNEGSKA (reference sequence). Stated time point: persistent/refractory GD, antithyroid drugs over 5 years with positive TRAb. The authors made the TCR library using RNA they extracted from PBMCs. V gene TRBV20-1 combines with J gene TRBJ1-5; D perhaps matches TRBD1 (6 bases). The material was peripheral blood mononuclear cells (PBMCs), obtained when the disease was refractory, from a patient treated with antithyroid drugs. This receptor was identified in a female donor with Graves disease. The CDR3 protein is CSAHTGSGQPQHF. The CDR3 DNA follows: TGCAGTGCGCATACAGGGTCTGGGCAGCCCCAGCATTTT.